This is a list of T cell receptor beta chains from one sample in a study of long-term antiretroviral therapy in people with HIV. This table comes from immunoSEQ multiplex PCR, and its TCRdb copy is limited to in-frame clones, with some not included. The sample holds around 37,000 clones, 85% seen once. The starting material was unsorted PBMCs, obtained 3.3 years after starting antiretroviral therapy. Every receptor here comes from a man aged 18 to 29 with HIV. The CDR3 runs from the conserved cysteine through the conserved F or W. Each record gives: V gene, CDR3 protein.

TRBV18 CASSPFEGLQNEQYF
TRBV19 CASSSRTSGPFNEQFF
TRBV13 CASSLEGWGEAGTEAFF
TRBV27 CASTQTGSYEQYF
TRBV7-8 CASRTSGRARETQYF
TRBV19 CASSNGAAFSYNEQFF
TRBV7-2 CASSLAPDRTSGPYNEQFF
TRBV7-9 CASSLAEKPAAAFF
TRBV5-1 CASSLEGVADTQYF
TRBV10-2 CASSELRTYEQYF
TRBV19 CASRDRGRGETQYF
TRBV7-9 CASSLSQIIPEAFF
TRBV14 CASSPLWGPSYEQYF
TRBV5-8 CASSWTGAGVNTEAFF
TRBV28 CASYHRGGYTF
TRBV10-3 CAIRQRDRSTEAFF
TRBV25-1 CASTLQHGEEKLFF
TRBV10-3 CAISDLGGRGGTEAFF
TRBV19 CASSMGRFGAHTEAFF
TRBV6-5 CASTRGGRSLDTQYF
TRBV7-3 CASSSLGTDTQYF
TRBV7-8 CASSLAPGPRTEAFF
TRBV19 CASSGFLRHMNTEAFF
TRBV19 CASSTPGQGAWSNQPQHF
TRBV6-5 CASSLLGPSSETQYF
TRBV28 CASSGVNQPQHF
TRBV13 CASSPRTSGYEQYF
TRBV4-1 CASSQDSSQSYEQYF
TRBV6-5 CASSQGAGGYTF
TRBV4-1 CASSQGPAGGADTQYF
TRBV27 CASSLWNEQFF
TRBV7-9 CASSLDGTGNTEAFF
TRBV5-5 CASSLGRKTRNDEQFF
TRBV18 CASSRGQGANTEAFF
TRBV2 CASSLEKVTEAFF
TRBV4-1 CASSQETGTNTEAFF
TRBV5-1 CASSTGDKGGTEAFF
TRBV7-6 CASSAGTSGYEQYF
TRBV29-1 CSFYLPGQGRSGELFF
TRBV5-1 CASSLTQGEGYEQYF
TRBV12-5 CASGLLGDPSTDTQYF
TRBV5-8 CASSTGTGSGQPQHF
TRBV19 CASSISPGQGSGEQYF
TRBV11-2 CASSSIRDSISTGELFF
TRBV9 CASSVSRDSRLNTEAFF